This TCR beta chain was captured in a study of blood T cell repertoires in COVID-19 (dated by TCRdb to 2018 to 2021). About the study as a whole: Samples from collaborators originated in the United States, Italy and Spain and spanned both the acute and convalescent phases of COVID-19. The material from the prospective study consisted of cDNA or gDNA derived from T cells, B-cell-depleted T cells, or PBMCs. The dataset comprised deeply sampled blood TCRbeta repertoires from subjects exposed to, actively infected with, or recovered from COVID-19. The repertoires were released in a freely available public database intended as a resource for research on the immune response to SARS-CoV-2. Samples came from the ongoing ImmuneRACE study (first 160 participants) plus 1,254 subjects from 6 global collaborators. Sample metadata almost always included a de-identified subject ID, COVID-19 status, age in years and sex. Where available, HLA class I and class II types were obtained from metadata supplied by the sample provider rather than from assay-based typing.

Whole blood was collected in K2EDTA tubes by collaborating institutions according to the institutions' own protocols. For TCRbeta analysis, collaborators shipped samples in one of three forms: frozen whole blood, isolated PBMCs, or DNA extracted from either of those sample types. TCRbeta CDR3 regions were amplified from genomic DNA using the immunoSEQ Assay, a bias-controlled multiplex PCR. The authors' pipeline ran thus. Nucleated cell counts per sample were estimated from amplification of reference gene primers within the assay. To quantify the absolute abundance of each unique TCRbeta CDR3 rearrangement, sequence reads were collapsed and filtered. For each sample, productive Simpson clonality was calculated as the square root of Simpson's diversity index over productive rearrangements. TCRdb obtained this table from immuneACCESS and retained in-frame rearrangements with V and J assigned. These tables miss some clones; where compared with another copy, unresolved V genes account for less than half of the shortfall, and the remainder is unexplained. V, J and clone size are those of that table, while D and trimming were read from the DNA. The sample has more than 60,000 clones on record, roughly 84% of them singletons. Clones ranked in the top ten supply around 3.3% of the sample.

Overall study outcomes, separate from this receptor: Clinical and demographic metadata were provided uncurated, with the amount varying by source and participant.

Its CDR3 holds 14 amino acids, cysteine through phenylalanine. Just the 42-base CDR3 DNA is kept, in frame starting at base 1. Trimming at the junction amounts to 2 bases on V and 3 bases on J, and the germline ends lie 9 bases apart. CDR1 SGHDT and CDR2 YYEEEE are derived from the germline V gene. In the case of this clone: The antigen this receptor binds is unknown. No base quality information exists; no much larger clone differs at one position.

The sequence came from a man aged 50 or older with acute or convalescent COVID-19. The V and J segments used are TRBV5-6 and TRBJ2-4; the D gene is not confidently resolved. The sample taken for sequencing was peripheral blood. The CDR3 corresponds to CASSLGGIKNIQYF. The nucleotide sequence reads TGTGCCAGCAGCTTAGGCGGCATCAAAAACATTCAGTACTTC.